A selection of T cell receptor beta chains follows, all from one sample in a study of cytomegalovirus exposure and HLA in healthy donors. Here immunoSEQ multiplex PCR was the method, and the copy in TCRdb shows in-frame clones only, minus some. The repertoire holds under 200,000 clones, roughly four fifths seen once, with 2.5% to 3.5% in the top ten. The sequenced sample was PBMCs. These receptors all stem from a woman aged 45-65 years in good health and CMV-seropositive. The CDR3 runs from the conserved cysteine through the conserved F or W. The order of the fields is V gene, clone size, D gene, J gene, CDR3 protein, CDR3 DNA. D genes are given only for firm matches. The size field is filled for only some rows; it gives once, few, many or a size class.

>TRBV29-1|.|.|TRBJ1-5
CSVKTGTSNQPQHF
TGCAGCGTTAAAACAGGGACTAGCAATCAGCCCCAGCATTTT
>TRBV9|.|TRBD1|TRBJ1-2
CASSPRTGKEGYTF
TGTGCCAGCAGCCCACGGACAGGGAAGGAGGGCTACACCTTC
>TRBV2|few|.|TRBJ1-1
CASRGRITEAFF
TGTGCCAGCAGGGGGCGCATCACTGAAGCTTTCTTT
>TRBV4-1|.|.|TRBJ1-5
CASSPGLGLSQPQHF
TGCGCCAGCAGTCCCGGGTTGGGTCTTAGTCAGCCCCAGCATTTT
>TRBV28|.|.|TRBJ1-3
CASSLGGGKTIYF
TGTGCCAGCAGTTTAGGCGGGGGAAAGACCATATATTTT
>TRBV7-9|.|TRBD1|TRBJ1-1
CASSPRQGRMNTEAFF
TGTGCCAGCAGCCCGAGACAGGGGAGGATGAACACTGAAGCTTTCTTT
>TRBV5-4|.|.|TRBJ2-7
CASSERYRGQYF
TGTGCCAGTAGTGAACGGTACCGGGGGCAGTACTTC
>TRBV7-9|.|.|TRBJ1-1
CASSGVSNTEAFF
TGTGCCAGCAGTGGAGTATCGAACACTGAAGCTTTCTTT
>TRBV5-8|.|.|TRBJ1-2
CASSWDTSLYGYTF
TGTGCCAGCAGCTGGGACACCTCTCTCTATGGCTACACCTTC
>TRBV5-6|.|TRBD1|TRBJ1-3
CASSLVTGAAGNTIYF
TGTGCCAGCAGCTTGGTCACAGGGGCAGCTGGAAACACCATATATTTT
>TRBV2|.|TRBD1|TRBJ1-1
CASSGQGSTEAFF
TGTGCCAGCAGTGGACAGGGTTCGACTGAAGCTTTCTTT
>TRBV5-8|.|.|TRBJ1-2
CASNLIRTARYGYTF
TGTGCCAGCAACTTAATACGGACAGCCCGCTATGGCTACACCTTC
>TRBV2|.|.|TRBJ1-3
CASSEDSLGNTIYF
TGTGCCAGCAGTGAAGACTCGCTGGGAAACACCATATATTTT
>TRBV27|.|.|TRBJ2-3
CASSLSSIADTQYF
TGTGCCAGCAGTTTATCGAGTATCGCAGATACGCAGTATTTT
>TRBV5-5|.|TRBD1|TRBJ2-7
CASSRFGTGSYEQYF
TGTGCCAGCAGCCGATTCGGGACAGGGAGTTATGAGCAGTACTTC
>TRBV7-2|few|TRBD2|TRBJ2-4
CASSLAGGRSAKNIQYF
TGTGCCAGCAGCCTAGCGGGGGGGCGGTCGGCCAAAAACATTCAGTACTTC
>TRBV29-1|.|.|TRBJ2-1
CSVDRRAYNEQFF
TGCAGCGTTGATCGGAGAGCCTACAATGAGCAGTTCTTC
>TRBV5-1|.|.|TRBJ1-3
CASSLDRSSGNTIYF
TGCGCCAGCAGCTTGGACAGATCCAGTGGAAACACCATATATTTT
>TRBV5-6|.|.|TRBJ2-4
CASSLDVAAGLDIQYF
TGTGCCAGCAGCTTGGATGTAGCCGCGGGGTTGGACATTCAGTACTTC
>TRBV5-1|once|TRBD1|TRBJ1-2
CASSLDGTEYYGYTF
TGCGCCAGCAGCTTGGACGGGACAGAGTACTATGGCTACACCTTC
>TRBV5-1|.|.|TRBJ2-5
CASSFQALPQYF
TGCGCCAGCAGCTTTCAGGCCCTGCCCCAGTACTTC
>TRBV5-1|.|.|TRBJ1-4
CASSTGGGNENRLFF
TGCGCCAGCAGCACCGGGGGTGGTAATGAAAATCGACTGTTTTTT
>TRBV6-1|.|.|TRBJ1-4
CASSPTATNEKLFF
TGTGCCAGCAGTCCCACAGCAACTAATGAAAAACTGTTTTTT
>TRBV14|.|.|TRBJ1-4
CASSQVRGLNEKLFF
TGTGCCAGCAGCCAAGTCAGGGGCCTTAATGAAAAACTGTTTTTT
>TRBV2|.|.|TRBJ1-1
CASSAQGFTEGFF
TGTGCCAGCAGTGCCCAGGGGTTCACGGAAGGTTTCTTT
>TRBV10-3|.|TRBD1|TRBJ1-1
CAISESTGGFTEAFF
TGTGCCATCAGTGAGTCGACAGGGGGCTTCACTGAAGCTTTCTTT
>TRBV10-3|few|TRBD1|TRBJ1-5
CAIRGGTGDNQPQHF
TGTGCCATCAGGGGGGGTACAGGGGACAATCAGCCCCAGCATTTT
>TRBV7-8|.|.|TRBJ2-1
CASSARAGVMNEQFF
TGTGCCAGCAGCGCCAGGGCAGGGGTGATGAATGAGCAGTTCTTC
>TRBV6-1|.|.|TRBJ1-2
CASSFQTGALGYTF
TGTGCCAGCAGTTTCCAGACAGGTGCCCTTGGCTACACCTTC
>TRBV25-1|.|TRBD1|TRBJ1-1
CASSDWDRPNTEAFF
TGTGCCAGCAGTGATTGGGACAGACCCAACACTGAAGCTTTCTTT
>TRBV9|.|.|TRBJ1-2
CASSVDFGETVSGYTF
TGTGCCAGCAGCGTAGATTTCGGGGAGACGGTGTCTGGCTACACCTTC
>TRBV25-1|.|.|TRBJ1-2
CASSEQSGRTYGYTF
TGTGCCAGCAGTGAACAATCAGGGCGTACCTATGGCTACACCTTC
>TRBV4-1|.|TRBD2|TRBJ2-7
CASSQDGLADLTYEQYF
TGCGCCAGCAGCCAAGATGGCCTAGCGGATCTAACCTACGAGCAGTACTTC
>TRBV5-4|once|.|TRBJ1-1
CASRGGGGGRGTEAFF
TGTGCCAGCAGAGGAGGGGGAGGGGGACGCGGCACTGAAGCTTTCTTT
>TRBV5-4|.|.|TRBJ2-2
CASSLDRNTGELFF
TGTGCCAGCAGCTTGGACAGGAACACCGGGGAGCTGTTTTTT
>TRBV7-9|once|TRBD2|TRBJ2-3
CASSSSGGRADTQYF
TGTGCCAGCAGCTCTAGCGGGGGGCGGGCAGATACGCAGTATTTT
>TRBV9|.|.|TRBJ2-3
CASSVRGGSDTQYF
TGTGCCAGCAGCGTAAGGGGGGGATCAGATACGCAGTATTTT
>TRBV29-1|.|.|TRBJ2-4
CSVGMGEDIQYF
TGCAGCGTTGGAATGGGAGAGGACATTCAGTACTTC
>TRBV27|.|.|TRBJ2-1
CASKGRLSSYNEQFF
TGTGCCAGCAAAGGGCGACTAAGCTCCTACAATGAGCAGTTCTTC
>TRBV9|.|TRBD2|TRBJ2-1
CASSLWGGAAYNEQFF
TGTGCCAGCAGCCTCTGGGGAGGGGCGGCCTACAATGAGCAGTTCTTC
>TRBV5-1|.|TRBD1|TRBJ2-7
CASSLAPQGVQEQYF
TGCGCCAGCAGCTTGGCGCCACAGGGGGTGCAGGAGCAGTACTTC
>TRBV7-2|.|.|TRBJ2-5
CASSLGGLRETQYF
TGTGCCAGCAGCTTAGGGGGGCTAAGAGAGACCCAGTACTTC
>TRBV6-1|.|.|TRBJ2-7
CASFGSAYEQYF
TGTGCCAGTTTCGGGTCGGCTTACGAGCAGTACTTC
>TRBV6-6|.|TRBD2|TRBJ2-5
CASSPHSGGLDGTQYF
TGTGCCAGCAGTCCCCACAGCGGGGGGCTGGATGGGACCCAGTACTTC
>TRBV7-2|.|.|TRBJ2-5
CASSRVHQETQYF
TGTGCCAGCAGCCGGGTGCACCAAGAGACCCAGTACTTC
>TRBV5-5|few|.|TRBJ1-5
CASSQTSVQPQHF
TGTGCCAGCAGCCAAACCTCAGTGCAGCCCCAGCATTTT
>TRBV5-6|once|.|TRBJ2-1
CASSLGQSDNEQFF
TGTGCCAGCAGCTTGGGACAGAGTGACAATGAGCAGTTCTTC
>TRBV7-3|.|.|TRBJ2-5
CASSLFFGPGETQYF
TGTGCCAGCAGCTTATTTTTCGGGCCGGGGGAGACCCAGTACTTC
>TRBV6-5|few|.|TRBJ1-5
CASSYSGDSNQPQHF
TGTGCCAGCAGTTATTCGGGGGATAGCAATCAGCCCCAGCATTTT
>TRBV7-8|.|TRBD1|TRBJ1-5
CASSLDRLNQPQHF
TGTGCCAGCAGCTTGGACAGGTTAAATCAGCCCCAGCATTTT
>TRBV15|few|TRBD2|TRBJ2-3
CATSRGVSGGTDTQYF
TGTGCCACCAGCAGAGGGGTTAGCGGGGGGACAGATACGCAGTATTTT
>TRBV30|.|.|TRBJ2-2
CAWRFPGTGELFF
TGTGCCTGGCGTTTCCCGGGCACCGGGGAGCTGTTTTTT
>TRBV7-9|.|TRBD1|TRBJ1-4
CSSSSGTGGTTNEKLFF
TGTTCCAGCAGCTCCGGGACAGGGGGAACGACTAATGAAAAACTGTTTTTT
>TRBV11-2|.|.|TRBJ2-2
CASSLGRGTGELFF
TGTGCCAGCAGCTTAGGAAGGGGTACCGGGGAGCTGTTTTTT
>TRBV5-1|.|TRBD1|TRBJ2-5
CASSGGDRESETQYF
TGCGCCAGCAGCGGGGGAGACAGGGAGTCCGAGACCCAGTACTTC
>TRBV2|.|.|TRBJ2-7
CASSDGGFDPGEQYF
TGTGCCAGCAGTGATGGCGGATTCGATCCCGGGGAGCAGTACTTC
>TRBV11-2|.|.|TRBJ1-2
CASSLVVSYGYTF
TGTGCCAGCAGCTTAGTAGTATCCTATGGCTACACCTTC
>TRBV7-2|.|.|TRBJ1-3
CASSSTGHGNTIYF
TGTGCCAGCAGCTCCACAGGGCATGGAAACACCATATATTTT
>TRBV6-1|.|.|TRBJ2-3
CASSLKKTGTDTQYF
TGTGCCAGCAGCCTAAAAAAGACAGGCACAGATACGCAGTATTTT
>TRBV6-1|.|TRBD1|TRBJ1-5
CASSQTGSNQPQHF
TGTGCCAGCAGCCAGACAGGGAGCAATCAGCCCCAGCATTTT